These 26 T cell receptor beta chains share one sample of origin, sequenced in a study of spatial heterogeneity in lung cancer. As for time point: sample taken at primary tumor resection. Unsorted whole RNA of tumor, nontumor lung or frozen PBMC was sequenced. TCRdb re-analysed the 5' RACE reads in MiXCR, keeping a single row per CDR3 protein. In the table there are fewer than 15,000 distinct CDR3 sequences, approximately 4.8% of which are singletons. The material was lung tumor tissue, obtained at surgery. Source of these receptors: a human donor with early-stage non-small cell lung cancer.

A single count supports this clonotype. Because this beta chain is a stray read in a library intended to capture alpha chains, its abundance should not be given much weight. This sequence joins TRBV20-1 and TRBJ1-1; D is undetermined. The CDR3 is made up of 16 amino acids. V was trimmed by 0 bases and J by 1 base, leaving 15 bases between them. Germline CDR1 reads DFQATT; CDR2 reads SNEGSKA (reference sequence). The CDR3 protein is CSARDWVQPQNTEAFF. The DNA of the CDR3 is TGCAGTGCTAGAGATTGGGTACAACCCCAGAACACTGAAGCTTTCTTT.

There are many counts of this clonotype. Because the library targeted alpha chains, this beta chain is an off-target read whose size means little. The CDR3 coding sequence is TGTGCCAGCAGTTACCAGGCGACAACAACTAATGAAAAACTGTTTTTT. Protein sequence: CASSYQATTTNEKLFF. This chain uses TRBV6-5 with TRBJ1-4; D gene uncertain. V gave up 2 bases and J gave up 0 bases, with 10 bases separating them. This CDR3 is 16 amino acids long. CDR1 MNHEY and CDR2 SVGAGI come from the germline V gene.

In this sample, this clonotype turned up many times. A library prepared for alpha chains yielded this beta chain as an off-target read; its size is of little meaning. The CDR3 nucleotides read TGTGCCAGCAGCTTGGCGGGGGGCCCCAATGAGCAGTTCTTC. Its translation is CASSLAGGPNEQFF. V usage is TRBV5-6 and J usage is TRBJ2-1, with a possible D match to TRBD2 (7 bases). The CDR3 runs 14 residues. Trimming stripped 0 bases from V and 6 bases from J, with 10 bases between. Germline V gene sequence: CDR1 SGHDT, CDR2 YYEEEE.

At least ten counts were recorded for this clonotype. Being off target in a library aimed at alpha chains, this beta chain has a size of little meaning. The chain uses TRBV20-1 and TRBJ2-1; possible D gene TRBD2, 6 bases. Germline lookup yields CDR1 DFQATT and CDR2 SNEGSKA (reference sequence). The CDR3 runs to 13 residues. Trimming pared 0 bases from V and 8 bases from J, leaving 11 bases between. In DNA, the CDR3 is TGCAGTGCTAGAGATATAAGCGGGTATGAGCAGTTCTTC. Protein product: CSARDISGYEQFF.

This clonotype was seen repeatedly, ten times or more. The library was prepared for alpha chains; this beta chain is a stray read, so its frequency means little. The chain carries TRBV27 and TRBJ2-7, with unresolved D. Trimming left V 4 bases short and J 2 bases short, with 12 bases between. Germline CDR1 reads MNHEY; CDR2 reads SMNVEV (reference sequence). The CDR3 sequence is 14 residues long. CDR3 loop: CASSSYSATYEQYF. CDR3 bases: TGTGCCAGCAGTTCCTACAGCGCTACCTACGAGCAGTACTTC.

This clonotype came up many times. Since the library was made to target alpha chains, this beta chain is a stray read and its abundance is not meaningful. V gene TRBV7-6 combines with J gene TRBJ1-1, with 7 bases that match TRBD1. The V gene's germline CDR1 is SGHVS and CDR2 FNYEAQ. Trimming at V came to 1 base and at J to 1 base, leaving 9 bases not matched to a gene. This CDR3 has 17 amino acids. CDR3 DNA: TGTGCCAGCAGCTTAGTTAGGAGGGGGCGGACGAACACTGAAGCTTTCTTT. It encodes CASSLVRRGRTNTEAFF.

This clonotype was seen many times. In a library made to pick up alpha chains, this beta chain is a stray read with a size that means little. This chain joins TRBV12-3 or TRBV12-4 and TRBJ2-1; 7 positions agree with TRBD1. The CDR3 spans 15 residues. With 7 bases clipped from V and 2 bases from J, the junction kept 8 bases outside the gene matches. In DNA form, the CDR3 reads TGTGCCAGCACCCCGGGGCAGGGGGCCTACAATGAGCAGTTCTTC. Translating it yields CASTPGQGAYNEQFF.

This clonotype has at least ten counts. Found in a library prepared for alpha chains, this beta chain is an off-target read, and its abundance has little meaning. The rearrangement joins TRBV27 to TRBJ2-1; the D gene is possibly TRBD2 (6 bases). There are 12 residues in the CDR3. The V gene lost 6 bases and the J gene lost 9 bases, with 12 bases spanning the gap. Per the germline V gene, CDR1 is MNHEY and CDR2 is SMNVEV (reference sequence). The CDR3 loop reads CASSPQGGEQFF. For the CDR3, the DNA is TGTGCCAGCAGCCCCCAGGGAGGTGAGCAGTTCTTC.

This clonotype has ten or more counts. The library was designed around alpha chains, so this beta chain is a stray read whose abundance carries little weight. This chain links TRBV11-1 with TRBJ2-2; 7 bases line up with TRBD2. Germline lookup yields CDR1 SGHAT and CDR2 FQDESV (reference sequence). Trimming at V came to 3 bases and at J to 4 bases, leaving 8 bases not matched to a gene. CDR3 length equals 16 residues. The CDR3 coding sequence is TGTGCCAGCAGCTTTAGGCGGGGACTACGCACCGGGGAGCTGTTTTTT. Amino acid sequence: CASSFRRGLRTGELFF.

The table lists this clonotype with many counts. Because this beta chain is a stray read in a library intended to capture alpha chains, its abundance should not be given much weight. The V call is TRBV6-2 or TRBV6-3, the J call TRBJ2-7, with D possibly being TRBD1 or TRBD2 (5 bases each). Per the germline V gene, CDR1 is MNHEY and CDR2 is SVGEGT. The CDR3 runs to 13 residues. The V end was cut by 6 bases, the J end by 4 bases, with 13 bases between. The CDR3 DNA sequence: TGTGCCAGCAGGAATCCGGGGCGATACGAGCAGTACGTC. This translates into CASRNPGRYEQYV.

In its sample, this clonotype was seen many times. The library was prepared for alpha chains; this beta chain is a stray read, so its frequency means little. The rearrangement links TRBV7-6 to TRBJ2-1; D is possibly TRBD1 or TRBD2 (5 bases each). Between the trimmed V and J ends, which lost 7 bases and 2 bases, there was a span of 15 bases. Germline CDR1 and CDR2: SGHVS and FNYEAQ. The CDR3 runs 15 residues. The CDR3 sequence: CASIRLGGAYNEQFF. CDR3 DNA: TGTGCCAGCATCCGTCTTGGGGGAGCCTACAATGAGCAGTTCTTC.

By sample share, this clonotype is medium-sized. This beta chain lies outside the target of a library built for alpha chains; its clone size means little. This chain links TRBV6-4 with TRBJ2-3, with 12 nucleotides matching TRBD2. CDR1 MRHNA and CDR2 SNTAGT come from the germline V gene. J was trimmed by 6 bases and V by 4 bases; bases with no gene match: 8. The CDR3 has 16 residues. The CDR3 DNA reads TGTGCCAGCAGTGCGACTAGCGGGGGCCATGGGGATACGCAGTATTTT. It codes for CASSATSGGHGDTQYF.

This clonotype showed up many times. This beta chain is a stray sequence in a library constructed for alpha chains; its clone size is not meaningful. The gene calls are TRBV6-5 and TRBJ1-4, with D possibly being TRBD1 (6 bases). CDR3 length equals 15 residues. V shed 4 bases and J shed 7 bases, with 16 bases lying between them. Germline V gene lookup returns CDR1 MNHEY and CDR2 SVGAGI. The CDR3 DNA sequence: TGTGCCAGCAGTTCGTTGAGGGGGATGGGTGAAAAACTGTTTTTT. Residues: CASSSLRGMGEKLFF.

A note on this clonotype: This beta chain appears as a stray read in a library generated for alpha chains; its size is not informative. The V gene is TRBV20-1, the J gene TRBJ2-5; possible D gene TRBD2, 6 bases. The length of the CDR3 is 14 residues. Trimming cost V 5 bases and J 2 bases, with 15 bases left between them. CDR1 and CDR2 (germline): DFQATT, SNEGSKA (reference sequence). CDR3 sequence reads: CSAAGGRRQETQYF. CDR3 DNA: TGCAGTGCTGCTGGGGGGAGGCGGCAAGAGACCCAGTACTTC.

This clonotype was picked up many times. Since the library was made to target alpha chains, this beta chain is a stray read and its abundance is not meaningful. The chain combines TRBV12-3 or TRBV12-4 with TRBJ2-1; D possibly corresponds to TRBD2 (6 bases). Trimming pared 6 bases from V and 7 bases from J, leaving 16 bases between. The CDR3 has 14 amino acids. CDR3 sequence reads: CASRNTGTVNEQFF. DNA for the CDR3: TGTGCCAGCAGAAATACCGGGACTGTGAATGAGCAGTTCTTC.

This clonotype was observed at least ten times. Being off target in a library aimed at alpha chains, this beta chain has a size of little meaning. In DNA form, the CDR3 reads TGTGCCAGCAGCTACGCAAGCGGCGGGGGGGAAAAACTGTTTTTT. Its protein product is CASSYASGGGEKLFF. The V call is TRBV5-6, the J call TRBJ1-4; the D gene is possibly TRBD1 (5 bases). The germline V gene has CDR1 SGHDT and CDR2 YYEEEE. V lost 3 bases to trimming and J lost 8 bases, with 17 bases between them. This CDR3 comprises 15 residues.

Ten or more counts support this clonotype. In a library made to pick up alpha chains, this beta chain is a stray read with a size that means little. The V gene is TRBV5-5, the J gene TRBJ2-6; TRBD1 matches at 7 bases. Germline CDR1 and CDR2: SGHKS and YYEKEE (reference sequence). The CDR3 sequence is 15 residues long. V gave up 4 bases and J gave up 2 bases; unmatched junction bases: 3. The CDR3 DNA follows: TGTGCCAGCAGCCCAGACAGGGCTGGGGCCAACGTCCTGACTTTC. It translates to CASSPDRAGANVLTF.

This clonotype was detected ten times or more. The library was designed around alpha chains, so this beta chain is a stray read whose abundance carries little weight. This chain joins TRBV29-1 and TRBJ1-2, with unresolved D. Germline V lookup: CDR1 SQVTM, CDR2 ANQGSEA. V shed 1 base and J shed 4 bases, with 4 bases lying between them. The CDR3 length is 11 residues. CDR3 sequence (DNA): TGCAGCGTTGAAGGTATCTATGGCTACACCTTC. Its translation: CSVEGIYGYTF.

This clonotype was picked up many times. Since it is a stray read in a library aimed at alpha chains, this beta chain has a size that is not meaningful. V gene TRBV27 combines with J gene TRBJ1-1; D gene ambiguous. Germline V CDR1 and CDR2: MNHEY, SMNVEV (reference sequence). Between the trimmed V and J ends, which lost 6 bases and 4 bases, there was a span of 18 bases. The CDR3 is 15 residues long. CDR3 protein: CASSPDLQTGTEAFF. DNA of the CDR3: TGTGCCAGCAGCCCCGACCTCCAAACGGGCACTGAAGCTTTCTTT.

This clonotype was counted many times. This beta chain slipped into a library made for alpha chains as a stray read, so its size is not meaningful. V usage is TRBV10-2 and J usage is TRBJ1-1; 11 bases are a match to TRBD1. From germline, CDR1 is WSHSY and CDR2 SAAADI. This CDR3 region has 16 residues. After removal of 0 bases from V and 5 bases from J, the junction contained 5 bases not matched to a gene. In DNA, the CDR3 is TGCGCCAGCAGTGAGTCGCCGGGACAGGGGGGTACTGAAGCTTTCTTT. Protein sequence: CASSESPGQGGTEAFF.

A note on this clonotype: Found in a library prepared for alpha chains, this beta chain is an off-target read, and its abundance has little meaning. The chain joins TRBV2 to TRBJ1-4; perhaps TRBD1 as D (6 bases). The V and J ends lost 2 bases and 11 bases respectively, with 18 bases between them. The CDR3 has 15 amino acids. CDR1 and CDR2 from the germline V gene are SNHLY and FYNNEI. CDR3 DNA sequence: TGTGCCAGCAGTGAATTGGTGAGGGGGGCGGACAAACTGTTTTTT. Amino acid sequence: CASSELVRGADKLFF.

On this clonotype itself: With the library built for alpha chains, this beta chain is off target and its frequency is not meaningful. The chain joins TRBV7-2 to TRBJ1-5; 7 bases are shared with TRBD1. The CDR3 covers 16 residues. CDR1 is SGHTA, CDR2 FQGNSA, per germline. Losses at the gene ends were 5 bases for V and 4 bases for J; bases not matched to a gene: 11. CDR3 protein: CASSAQEGAMNQPQHF. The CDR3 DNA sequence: TGTGCCAGCAGCGCTCAGGAGGGGGCGATGAATCAGCCCCAGCATTTT.

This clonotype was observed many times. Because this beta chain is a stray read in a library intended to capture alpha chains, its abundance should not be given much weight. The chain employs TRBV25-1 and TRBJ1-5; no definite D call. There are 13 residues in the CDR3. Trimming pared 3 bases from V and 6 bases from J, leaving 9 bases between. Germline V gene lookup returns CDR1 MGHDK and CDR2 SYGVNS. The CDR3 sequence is CASSDGVGQPQHF. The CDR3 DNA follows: TGTGCCAGCAGTGATGGGGTCGGTCAGCCCCAGCATTTT.

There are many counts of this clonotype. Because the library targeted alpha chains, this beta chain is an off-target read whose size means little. The CDR3 DNA follows: TGTGCCAGCAGGTACCGGGGACGTCTTCAAGAGACCCAGTACTTC. It translates to CASRYRGRLQETQYF. This chain uses TRBV2 with TRBJ2-5; D possibly uses TRBD1 or TRBD2 (5 bases each). Trimming shortened V by 6 bases and J by 2 bases, and 16 bases separated the two germline ends. The germline V gene encodes CDR1 SNHLY and CDR2 FYNNEI. This CDR3 region has 15 residues.

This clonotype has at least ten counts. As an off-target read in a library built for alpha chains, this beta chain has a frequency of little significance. DNA of the CDR3: TGTGCCAGCACAAGGTCGGTGACGAACACCGGGGAGCTGTTTTTT. Protein: CASTRSVTNTGELFF. The rearrangement links TRBV2 to TRBJ2-2; D call uncertain. The germline V and J ends were trimmed by 7 bases and 0 bases, with 12 bases remaining between them. The CDR3 consists of 15 residues. Germline CDR1 SNHLY, CDR2 FYNNEI.

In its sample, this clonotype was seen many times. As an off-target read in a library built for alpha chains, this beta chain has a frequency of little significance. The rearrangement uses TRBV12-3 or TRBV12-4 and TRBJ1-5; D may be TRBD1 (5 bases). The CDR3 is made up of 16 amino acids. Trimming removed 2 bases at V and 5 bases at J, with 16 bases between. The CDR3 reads CASSLRGRQGDQPQHF. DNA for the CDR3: TGTGCCAGCAGTTTAAGGGGTCGGCAGGGAGATCAGCCCCAGCATTTT.